Each of the 10 T cell receptor beta chains below was sequenced from the same sample in a study of T cell responses to AZD1222 COVID-19 vaccine. Produced via immunoSEQ multiplex PCR; TCRdb's table is partial and in-frame only. The sample shows more than 95,000 clones, around nine tenths of them seen only once. The sequenced sample was peripheral blood, obtained on day 0 of AZD1222 vaccination. The receptors shown here come from an adult in good health.

V is TRBV19 and J is TRBJ2-1, with a weak D call TRBD1 (6 bases). Trimming removed 5 bases from V and 6 bases from J, with 14 bases in between. The germline V gene encodes CDR1 LNHDA and CDR2 SQIVND (reference sequence). The CDR3 is made up of 14 amino acids. The CDR3 protein is CASSSSDRSNEQFF. In DNA form, the CDR3 reads TGTGCCAGTAGTTCCTCAGACAGGTCCAATGAGCAGTTCTTC.

This sequence joins TRBV18 and TRBJ1-4; 9 nucleotides align to TRBD1. V dropped 2 bases and J dropped 8; count of bases not matched to a gene: 6. The CDR3 is 15 residues long. Germline assignment: CDR1 KGHSH and CDR2 LQKENI. CDR3: CASSPGTGIAEKLFF. CDR3 DNA: TGTGCCAGCTCACCAGGGACAGGGATCGCCGAAAAACTGTTTTTT.

The V gene is TRBV12-3 or TRBV12-4, the J gene TRBJ1-1; TRBD1 might be the D (6 bases). This CDR3 has 13 residues. Deletions cut 6 bases from V and 1 base from J, with 9 bases between. In nucleotides, the CDR3 is TGTGCCAGCAGCATGACAGGGAACACTGAAGCTTTCTTT. Amino acids: CASSMTGNTEAFF.

The rearrangement uses TRBV9 and TRBJ1-5; D ambiguous. The CDR3 is 15 residues long. Between the trimmed V and J ends, which lost 0 bases and 0 bases, there was a span of 7 bases. Germline CDR1 is SGDLS and CDR2 is YYNGEE. This CDR3 is CASSVGPISNQPQHF. DNA of the CDR3: TGTGCCAGCAGCGTAGGGCCGATTAGCAATCAGCCCCAGCATTTT.

This clone appeared a single time. This rearrangement joins TRBV24-1 to TRBJ1-6, with D perhaps TRBD1 (5 bases). The CDR3 length is 13 residues. Germline CDR1 reads KGHDR; CDR2 reads SFDVKD. V was trimmed by 9 bases and J by 9 bases, leaving 14 bases between them. The CDR3 DNA follows: TGTGCCACCGAGCGGGGGGGTCGTTCACCCCTCCACTTT. The encoded protein is CATERGGRSPLHF.

The V call is TRBV19, the J call TRBJ1-2; TRBD1 aligns across 7 bases. V shed 8 bases and J 4 bases; nucleotides not matched to a gene: 10. Germline values: CDR1 LNHDA, CDR2 SQIVND (reference sequence). This CDR3 comprises 14 residues. CDR3: CASRAPGTAYGYTF. CDR3 DNA: TGTGCCAGTCGGGCCCCCGGGACAGCCTATGGCTACACCTTC.

This chain uses TRBV27 with TRBJ1-1; possible D gene TRBD1, 6 bases. The CDR3 extends over 13 amino acids. The germline V and J ends were trimmed by 5 bases and 1 base, with 8 bases remaining between them. CDR1 is MNHEY, CDR2 SMNVEV, per germline (reference sequence). DNA of the CDR3: TGTGCCAGCAGTCTGACAGGGAACACTGAAGCTTTCTTT. Its protein is CASSLTGNTEAFF.

The chain employs TRBV19 and TRBJ1-1; the D is unclear. V lost 5 bases and J lost 5, with 12 bases in between. The CDR3 contains 13 residues. Germline loops: CDR1 LNHDA, CDR2 SQIVND (reference sequence). CDR3 nucleotides: TGTGCCAGTAGTGCCCACTTGGGGACTGAAGCTTTCTTT. Protein product: CASSAHLGTEAFF.

This clone was seen a few times. The V call is TRBV7-8, the J call TRBJ2-7; D may be TRBD1 (6 bases). The ends were cut back, 5 bases at V and 5 bases at J, with 19 bases in the middle. The CDR3 sequence is 15 residues long. Germline V gene lookup returns CDR1 SGHVS and CDR2 FQNEAQ. CDR3 residues: CASSDVGQRTDEQYF. The CDR3 DNA follows: TGTGCCAGCAGCGACGTAGGACAGCGGACCGACGAGCAGTACTTC.

The chain recombines TRBV2 with TRBJ1-5, with D tentatively TRBD1 (5 bases). The CDR3 spans 14 residues. Trimming left V 3 bases short and J 4 bases short, with 10 bases between. From germline, CDR1 is SNHLY and CDR2 FYNNEI. DNA for the CDR3: TGTGCCAGCAGTGAGTCAGGGCGAAATCAGCCCCAGCATTTT. Translation: CASSESGRNQPQHF.